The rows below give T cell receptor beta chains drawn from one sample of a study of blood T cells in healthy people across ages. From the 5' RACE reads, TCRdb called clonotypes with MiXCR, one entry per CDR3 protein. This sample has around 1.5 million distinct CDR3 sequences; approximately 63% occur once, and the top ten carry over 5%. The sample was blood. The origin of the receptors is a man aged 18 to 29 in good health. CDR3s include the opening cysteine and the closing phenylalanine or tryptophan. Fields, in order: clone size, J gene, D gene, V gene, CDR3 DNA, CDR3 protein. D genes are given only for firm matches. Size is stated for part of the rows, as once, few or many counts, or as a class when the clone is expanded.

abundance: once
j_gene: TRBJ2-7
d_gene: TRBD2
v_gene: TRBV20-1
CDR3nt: TGCAGTGCTGCTCGACTAGCGGGAGATAGGTACGAGCAGTACTTC
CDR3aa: CSAARLAGDRYEQYF

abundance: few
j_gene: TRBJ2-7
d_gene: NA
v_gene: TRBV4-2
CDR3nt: TGTGCCAGCAGCCAAGACCCGGGTTTAAGAGACGAGCAGTACTTC
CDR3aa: CASSQDPGLRDEQYF

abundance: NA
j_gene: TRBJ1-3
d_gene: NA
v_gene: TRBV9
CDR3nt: TGTGCCAGCAGCGCCGCCAGGGGTTACTCTGGAAACACCATATATTTT
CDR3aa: CASSAARGYSGNTIYF

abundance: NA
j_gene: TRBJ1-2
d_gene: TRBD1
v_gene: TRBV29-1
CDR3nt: TGCAGCGTTGTCGACAGGGGAACCTATGGCTACACCTTC
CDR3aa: CSVVDRGTYGYTF

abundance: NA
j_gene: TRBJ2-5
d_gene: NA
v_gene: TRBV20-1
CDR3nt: TGCAGTGCTGCATACGCAGGAAAAGGGACCCAGTACTTC
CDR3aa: CSAAYAGKGTQYF

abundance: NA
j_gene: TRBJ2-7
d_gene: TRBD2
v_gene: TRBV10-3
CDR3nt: TGTGCCATCAGTGAAACCGGGAGGGCGACCTACGAGCAGTACTTC
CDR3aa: CAISETGRATYEQYF

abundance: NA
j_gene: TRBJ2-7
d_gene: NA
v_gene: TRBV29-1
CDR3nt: TGCAGCGTTATAATTGCCTCCTACAATGAGCAGTACTTC
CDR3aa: CSVIIASYNEQYF

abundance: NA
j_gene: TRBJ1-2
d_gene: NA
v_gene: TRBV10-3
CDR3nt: TGTGCCACTCACGGGGGTGGCTACACCTTC
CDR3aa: CATHGGGYTF

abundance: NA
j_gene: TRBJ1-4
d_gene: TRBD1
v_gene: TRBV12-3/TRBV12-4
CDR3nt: TGTGCCAGCAGTTTTCAGGGGGGGGATGAAAAACTGTTTTTT
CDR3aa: CASSFQGGDEKLFF

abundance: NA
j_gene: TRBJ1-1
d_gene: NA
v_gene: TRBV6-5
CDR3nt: TGTGCCAGCAAGACAGGCGCAAGGAACACTGAAGCTTTCTTT
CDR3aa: CASKTGARNTEAFF

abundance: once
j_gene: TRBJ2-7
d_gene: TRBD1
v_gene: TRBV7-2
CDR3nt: TGTGCCAGCAGCTTTACCCCGACAGGGTGGTCCTACAATGAGCAGTACTTC
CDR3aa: CASSFTPTGWSYNEQYF

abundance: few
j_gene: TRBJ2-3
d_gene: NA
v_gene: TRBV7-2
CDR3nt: TGTGCCAGCAGCTTATGGGTTATGGATACGCAGTATTTT
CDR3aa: CASSLWVMDTQYF

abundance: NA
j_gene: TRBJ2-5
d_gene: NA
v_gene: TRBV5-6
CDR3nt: TGTGCCAGCAGCTTGGGGTCGGATCGAGAGACCCAGTACTTC
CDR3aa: CASSLGSDRETQYF

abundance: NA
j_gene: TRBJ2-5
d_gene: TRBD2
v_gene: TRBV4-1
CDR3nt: TGCGCCAGCAGCCCCCTCTGGGCTAGCGGGAGAGGCAGTGAGCAGTACTTC
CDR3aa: CASSPLWASGRGSEQYF

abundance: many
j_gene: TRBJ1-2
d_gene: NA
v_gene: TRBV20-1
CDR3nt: TGCAGTGCTAGAGCCCCCGGGGACCCCTATGGCTACACCTTC
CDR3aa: CSARAPGDPYGYTF

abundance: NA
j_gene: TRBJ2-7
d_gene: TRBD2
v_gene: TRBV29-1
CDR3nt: TGCAGCGCCCACCTAGCGGGACTAGGGGGTAGGCAGTACTTC
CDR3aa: CSAHLAGLGGRQYF

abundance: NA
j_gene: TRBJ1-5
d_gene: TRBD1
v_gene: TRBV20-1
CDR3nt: TGCAGTGCTAGCCCCAGGGGGACAGGGACTAATCAGCCCCAGCATTTT
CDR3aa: CSASPRGTGTNQPQHF

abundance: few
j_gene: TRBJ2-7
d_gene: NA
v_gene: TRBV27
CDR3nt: TGTGCCAGCGCCTGGACTCCTAACGAGCAGTACTTC
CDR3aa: CASAWTPNEQYF

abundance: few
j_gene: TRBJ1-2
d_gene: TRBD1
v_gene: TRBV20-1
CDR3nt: TGCAGTGCTAGAGTTGACAGGGGGCTAGGTGGCTACACCTTC
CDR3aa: CSARVDRGLGGYTF

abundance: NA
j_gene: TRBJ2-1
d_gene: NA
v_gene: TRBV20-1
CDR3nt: TGCAGTGCATCGGACCGTAAGAGCTCCTACAATGAGCAGTTCTTC
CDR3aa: CSASDRKSSYNEQFF

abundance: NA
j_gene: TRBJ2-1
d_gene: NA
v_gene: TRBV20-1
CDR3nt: TGCAGTGCTAGAGTATTAGCTGGCGCCTACAATGAGCAGTTCTTC
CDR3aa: CSARVLAGAYNEQFF

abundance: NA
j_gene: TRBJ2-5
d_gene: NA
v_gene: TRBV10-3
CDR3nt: TGTGCCATCAGTGTTCAGCCCCAAGAGACCCAGTACTTC
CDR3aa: CAISVQPQETQYF

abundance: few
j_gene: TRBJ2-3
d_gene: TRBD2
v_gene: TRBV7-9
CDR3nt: TGTGCCAGCAGACCCAGAACCGGGACTACCAGCACAGATACGCAGTATTTT
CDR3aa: CASRPRTGTTSTDTQYF

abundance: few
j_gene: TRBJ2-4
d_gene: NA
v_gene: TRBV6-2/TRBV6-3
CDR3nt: TGTGCCAGCAGTTACTCGCAGGCAGCCAAAAACATTCAGTACTTC
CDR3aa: CASSYSQAAKNIQYF